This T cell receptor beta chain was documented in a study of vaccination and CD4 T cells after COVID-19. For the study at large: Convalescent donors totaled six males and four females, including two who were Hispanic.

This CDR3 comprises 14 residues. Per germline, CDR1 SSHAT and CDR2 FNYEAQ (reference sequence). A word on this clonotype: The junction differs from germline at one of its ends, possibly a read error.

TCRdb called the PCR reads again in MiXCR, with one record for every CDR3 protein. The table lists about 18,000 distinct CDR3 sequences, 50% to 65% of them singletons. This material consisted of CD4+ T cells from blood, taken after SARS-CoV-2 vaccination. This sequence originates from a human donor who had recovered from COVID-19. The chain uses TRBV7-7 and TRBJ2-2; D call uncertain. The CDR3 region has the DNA TGTGCTAGCAGCTTAGCTAAGAACACCGGGGAGCTGTTTTTT. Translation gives CASSLAKNTGELFF.